This entry is about one T cell receptor (beta chain). The CDR3 spans 15 residues. Germline CDR1 reads SGDLS; CDR2 reads YYNGEE. The ends lost 3 bases at V and 2 bases at J; junction bases unmatched: 5. This sample was taken from a study of cytomegalovirus exposure and HLA in healthy donors. PCR primers comprised 60 Vbeta and 13 Jbeta primers. Using immunoSEQ multiplex PCR, the repertoire was profiled, and TCRdb retains in-frame clones only, with some absent. The sample consists of more than 200,000 clones, around 79% of them appearing once. Sequencing was performed on PBMCs. The clonotype was recovered from a girl aged 2-15 years in good health and CMV-seronegative. The rearrangement links TRBV9 to TRBJ1-1, with 9 positions matching TRBD1. The CDR3 here is CASSDTGGGNTEAFF. CDR3 DNA: TGTGCCAGCAGCGATACAGGGGGCGGAAACACTGAAGCTTTCTTT. Full variable domain (outside the CDR3, taken from reference TRBV9 and TRBJ1-1): DSGVTQTPKHLITATGQRVTLRCSPRSGDLSVYWYQQSLDQGLQFLIQYYNGEERAKGNILERFSAQQFPDLHSELNLSSLELGDSALYFCASSDTGGGNTEAFFGQGTRLTVV.